One and the same sample provided the 7 T cell receptor beta chains below, sequenced in a study of T cells in Graves' hyperthyroidism and ophthalmopathy. Amplified TCR beta CDR3 regions came from RNA transcripts. First-round RT-PCR with HTBI primers amplified the TCR CDR3 region. TCRdb analysed the multiplex PCR reads with MiXCR anew, one entry per CDR3 protein. Of hundreds of thousands of distinct CDR3 sequences in the sample, 14% to 15% were seen once. The sample consisted of blood. These TCRs come from a young man with Graves' ophthalmopathy.

The chain joins TRBV24-1 to TRBJ2-6, with unresolved D. Germline V gene data show CDR1 as KGHDR and CDR2 as SFDVKD. The CDR3 loop spans 16 amino acids. Deletions cut 3 bases from V and 4 bases from J, with 12 bases between. CDR3 sequence reads: CATSDRPKGGANVLTF. DNA of the CDR3: TGTGCCACCAGTGATCGGCCCAAAGGGGGGGCCAACGTCCTGACTTTC.

This clonotype was observed at least ten times. The V call is TRBV11-3, the J call TRBJ2-1; a possible D gene is TRBD1 (5 bases). This CDR3 region has 15 residues. Germline V gene lookup returns CDR1 SGHNT and CDR2 YENEEA. V was cut by 4 bases and J by 3 bases, with 13 bases left in between. CDR3 nucleotide sequence: TGTGCCAGCAGCTCGAGACAGAAACTCTACAATGAGCAGTTCTTC. Its translation: CASSSRQKLYNEQFF.

In its sample, this clonotype was seen many times. CDR3 protein: CASSPRTSGGTEQFF. The CDR3 bases are TGTGCCAGCAGCCCCAGGACTAGCGGGGGGACTGAGCAGTTCTTC. The V call is TRBV13, the J call TRBJ2-1, with TRBD2 matching over 14 bases. CDR1 and CDR2 from the germline V gene are PRHDT and FYEKMQ (reference sequence). V shed 5 bases and J 9 bases; nucleotides not matched to a gene: 6. The CDR3 totals 15 residues.

This clonotype was seen a few times. This chain links TRBV7-8 with TRBJ1-5; possible D gene TRBD1, 5 bases. CDR1 SGHVS and CDR2 FQNEAQ come from the germline V gene. V was shortened by 1 base and J by 0 bases, with 10 bases between the two germline ends. The CDR3 loop spans 16 amino acids. The CDR3 nucleotides read TGTGCCAGCAGCTTAGATCCGGGGGATAGCAATCAGCCCCAGCATTTT. Amino acids: CASSLDPGDSNQPQHF.

This clonotype was seen only once. J is TRBJ2-7 and V is TRBV12-3 or TRBV12-4; TRBD2 aligns across 7 bases. Trimming took 6 bases from V and 2 from J; bases not matched to a gene: 4. The CDR3 has 13 residues. DNA for the CDR3: TGTGCCAGCAGCCCCGGGACTACCTACGAGCAGTACTTC. The encoded protein is CASSPGTTYEQYF.

Ten or more counts support this clonotype. In DNA, the CDR3 is TGCGCCAGCAGCTTGGCGACAGCCTATGGCTACACCTTC. The encoded protein is CASSLATAYGYTF. The chain joins TRBV5-1 to TRBJ1-2, with D perhaps matching TRBD1 (5 bases). The V end lost 0 bases, the J end lost 4 bases, and 7 bases lay between the germline ends. In germline, CDR1 is SGHRS, CDR2 YFSETQ. The CDR3 is 13 residues long.

This clonotype has more than one count but fewer than ten. V gene TRBV6-1 combines with J gene TRBJ2-2, with TRBD1 matching over 8 bases. The CDR3 runs 15 residues. The ends lost 6 bases at V and 5 bases at J; junction bases unmatched: 8. Germline lookup yields CDR1 MNHNS and CDR2 SASEGT. The CDR3: CASSETGVGTGELFF. The CDR3 DNA reads as TGTGCCAGCAGCGAGACAGGGGTGGGGACCGGGGAGCTGTTTTTT.